Described below is a single T cell receptor beta chain sequence and its context. Recipients received nonmyeloablative bone marrow transplants from related graft donors, with transient mixed chimerism. Unstimulated regulatory T cells (CD4+CD25+CD127-), CD4+CD25- non-regulatory cells, CD4 and CD8 cells were FACS-sorted from thawed PBMCs. Repertoires were generated with immunoSEQ multiplex PCR, while TCRdb's copy carries only in-frame clones and drops some. The table has 81,000 or so clones, roughly 90% seen once. The data originate from a study of Tregs in tolerant kidney transplant recipients. Germline V gene data show CDR1 as LGHNA and CDR2 as YNFKEQ. The J segment lost 1 base and the V segment lost 0 bases, leaving 5 bases of the junction unmatched. The CDR3 spans 16 residues.

This sequence joins TRBV4-2 and TRBJ2-7; 8 bases map to TRBD1. This receptor was obtained from a human patient who received a combined kidney and bone marrow transplant. The graft donor may be the source of some T cells. The source material was CD4+ T cells from blood (PBMCs), sampled 24 months after the transplant. This chain's CDR3 is CASSQDSTGGSYEQYF. CDR3 coding DNA: TGTGCCAGCAGCCAAGATTCTACAGGGGGGTCCTACGAGCAGTACTTC.